This TCR beta chain was identified in a study of post-analysis software for immune sequencing data. TCR beta libraries were prepared from cDNA with unique molecular identifiers. TCRdb reanalysed the PCR reads using MiXCR and keeps one entry per CDR3 protein. The sample yields around 500,000 distinct CDR3 sequences, around a third seen once. The sequencing sample was made of blood. The TCR originated in a girl under 18 with multiple sclerosis.

The CDR3 coding sequence is TGTGCCAGCGGACATCAAGATCAGCCCCAGCATTTT. This encodes CASGHQDQPQHF. The chain recombines TRBV12-3 or TRBV12-4 with TRBJ1-5; D might be TRBD1 (5 bases). This CDR3 spans 12 amino acids. Trimming took 8 bases from V and 5 from J, leaving 10 bases between them.